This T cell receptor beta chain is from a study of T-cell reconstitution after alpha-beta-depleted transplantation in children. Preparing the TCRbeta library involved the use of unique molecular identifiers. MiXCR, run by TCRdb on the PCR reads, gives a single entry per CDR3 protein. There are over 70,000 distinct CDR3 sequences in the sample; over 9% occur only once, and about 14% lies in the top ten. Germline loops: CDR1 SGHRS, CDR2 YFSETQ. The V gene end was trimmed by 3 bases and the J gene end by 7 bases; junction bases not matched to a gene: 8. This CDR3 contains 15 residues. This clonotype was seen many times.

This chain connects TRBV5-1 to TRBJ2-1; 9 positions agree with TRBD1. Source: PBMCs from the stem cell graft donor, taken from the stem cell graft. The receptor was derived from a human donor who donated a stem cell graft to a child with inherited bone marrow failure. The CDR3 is CASSSLDRGGNEQFF. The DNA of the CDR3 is TGCGCCAGCAGCTCTTTGGACAGGGGTGGAAATGAGCAGTTCTTC.